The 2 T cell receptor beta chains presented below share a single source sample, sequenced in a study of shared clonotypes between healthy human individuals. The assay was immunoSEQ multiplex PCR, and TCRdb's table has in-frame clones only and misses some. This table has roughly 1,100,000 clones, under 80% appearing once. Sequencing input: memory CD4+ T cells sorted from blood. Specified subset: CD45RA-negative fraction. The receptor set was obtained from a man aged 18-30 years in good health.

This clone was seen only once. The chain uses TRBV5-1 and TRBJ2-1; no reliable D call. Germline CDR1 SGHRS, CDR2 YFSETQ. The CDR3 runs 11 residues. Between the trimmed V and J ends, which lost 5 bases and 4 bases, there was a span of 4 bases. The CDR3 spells CASSDYNEQFF. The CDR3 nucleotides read TGCGCCAGCAGTGATTACAATGAGCAGTTCTTC.

The CDR3 reads CASSYLSEAFF. Written as DNA, the CDR3 is TGTGCCAGCAGTTACCTCAGTGAAGCTTTCTTT. V usage is TRBV6-6 and J usage is TRBJ1-1; no definite D call. Trimming pared 2 bases from V and 7 bases from J, leaving 5 bases between. Germline V CDR1 and CDR2: MNHNY, SVGAGI (reference sequence). The CDR3 totals 11 residues.